The 12 T cell receptor beta chains given below trace back to one sample, sequenced in a study of tumor-infiltrating lymphocytes in primary liver carcinoma. Both RNA and DNA were isolated together from around 20-30 mg of bulk tissue that had not been sorted. The template, about 550 ng total RNA, yielded TCR beta cDNA made with a constant-region primer. Employing slightly modified ARM-PCR, three nested multiplex PCR rounds were run, and these gave rise to the TCR beta libraries. The two initial PCR rounds, about 9 cycles each, used TRBV1-TRBV30 forward and C-beta reverse primers. TCRdb passed the multiplex PCR reads through MiXCR, listing each CDR3 protein once. The sample consists of 150,000 to 200,000 distinct CDR3 sequences, around four fifths of them appearing once. The specimen sequenced was tumor tissue from primary liver carcinoma. These receptors originate from a man aged 35 to 55 with primary liver carcinoma and hepatitis B virus infection.

This clonotype has a handful of counts. This chain uses TRBV4-2 with TRBJ2-1; 15 positions match TRBD2. The germline gives CDR1 LGHNA, CDR2 YNFKEQ. Trimming removed 0 bases from V and 12 bases from J; junction bases left unmatched: 15. The CDR3 is 19 residues long. The CDR3 nucleotides are TGTGCCAGCAGCCAAGATATAGCGGGTGGACTAGCGGGAGGGAACCCGCAGTTCTTC. As protein: CASSQDIAGGLAGGNPQFF.

Remarks on this clonotype: At one boundary the junction diverges from the germline segment, which might be a read error. The gene calls are TRBV11-1 and TRBJ1-1; TRBD1 aligns across 7 bases. This CDR3 has 15 residues. Germline CDR1 reads SGHAT; CDR2 reads FQDESV (reference sequence). The CDR3: CVSNLTGAGNTEAFF. The CDR3 DNA reads TGTGTCAGCAACTTAACAGGGGCAGGGAACACTGAAGCTTTCTTT.

As for this clonotype: A junction end diverges from the germline sequence, so it may reflect a read error. The chain is built from TRBV11-2 and TRBJ2-7, with D possibly being TRBD1 or TRBD2 (6 bases each). The length of the CDR3 is 16 residues. CDR1 SGHAT and CDR2 FQNNGV come from the germline V gene. The CDR3 nucleotides are TGTGCCAACAGCTTGCTGACTAGGGGGGTCTCCTACGAGCACTACTTC. Protein sequence: CANSLLTRGVSYEHYF. Using reference TRBV11-2 and TRBJ2-7 for the parts outside the CDR3, the full variable domain is EAGVAQSPRYKIIEKRQSVAFWCNPISGHATLYWYQQILGQGPKLLIQFQNNGVVDDSQLPKDRFSAERLKGVDSTLKIQPAKLEDSAVYLCANSLLTRGVSYEHYFGPGTRLTVT.

Worth noting for this clonotype: The CDR3 does not close with the conserved phenylalanine or tryptophan, likely indicating a read error. This chain connects TRBV29-1 to TRBJ1-4, with 11 bases identical to TRBD1. The CDR3 has 12 amino acids. Trimming cost V 7 bases and J 14 bases; bases outside gene matches: 9. The germline CDR1 and CDR2 sequences are SQVTM and ANQGSEA. Here the CDR3 DNA reads TGCAGCGCCGTGGACAGGGGGCTTTGTCTGTTTTAT. Its protein is CSAVDRGLCLFY.

As to this clonotype: A read error may produce the germline difference seen at one junction end. V is TRBV5-6 and J is TRBJ2-5; tentatively, D is TRBD2 (6 bases). Per the germline V gene, CDR1 is SGHDT and CDR2 is YYEEEE. This CDR3 contains 13 residues. This chain's CDR3 is CASTWRDQETEYF. CDR3 bases: TGTGCCAGCACATGGCGGGACCAAGAGACCGAGTACTTC.

The rearrangement uses TRBV6-1 and TRBJ1-1, with a tentative D call TRBD1 (5 bases). V was cut by 8 bases and J by 3 bases, with 13 bases left in between. Germline CDR1 is MNHNS and CDR2 is SASEGT. The CDR3 length is 13 residues. This CDR3 is CASPRTWDTEAFF. The CDR3 nucleotides are TGTGCCAGCCCCAGGACATGGGACACTGAAGCTTTCTTT.

The rearrangement links TRBV5-4 to TRBJ1-6; D possibly corresponds to TRBD1 (5 bases). CDR3 length equals 14 residues. Trimming removed 6 bases at V and 7 bases at J, with 14 bases between. The germline V gene has CDR1 SGHNT and CDR2 YYREEE (reference sequence). CDR3 sequence: CASTNRTRNSPLHF. The CDR3 DNA reads as TGTGCCAGCACCAACAGGACACGGAATTCACCCCTCCACTTT.

The sample holds one count of this clonotype. The junction does not match germline at one end; this may be a read error. The chain links TRBV29-1 to TRBJ2-1; unclear D gene. This CDR3 is built from 12 residues. Germline V gene data show CDR1 as SQVTM and CDR2 as ANQGSEA. CDR3 DNA: TGCAGCGTTCGGAATGTCATCAATGAGCTGTTCTTC. Translated: CSVRNVINELFF.

Concerning this clonotype: A much larger clone differs from this one at a single base, so this may be a read error. This chain joins TRBV28 and TRBJ2-5; D is ambiguous. Germline assignment: CDR1 MDHEN and CDR2 SYDVKM. This CDR3 has 14 amino acids. The CDR3 reads CASSLRRNQETEYF. The DNA for the CDR3 is TGTGCCAGCAGTTTACGGAGAAACCAAGAGACCGAGTACTTC.

As to this clonotype: This is likely a read error, given that the CDR3 carries no conserved phenylalanine or tryptophan at its end. The rearrangement uses TRBV4-2 and TRBJ2-1; weak D call: TRBD2 (6 bases). This CDR3 spans 16 amino acids. The germline CDR1 and CDR2 sequences are LGHNA and YNFKEQ. CDR3 in DNA: TGTGTCAGCAGTCAAGATGGGGGGAGGACCTACAATGAGCAGTTCTTA. This gives the protein CVSSQDGGRTYNEQFL.

Comment on this clonotype: One junction end does not reproduce the germline sequence, and a read error may be involved. J is TRBJ2-2 and V is TRBV6-6; D may be TRBD1 or TRBD2 (5 bases each). The CDR3 runs to 14 residues. Germline V lookup: CDR1 MNHNY, CDR2 SVGAGI (reference sequence). DNA of the CDR3: TGTGTCATCTCCATCGCCCGAGGGACCGGGAAGCTGTTTTTT. Translating it yields CVISIARGTGKLFF.

The V and J genes are TRBV6-1 and TRBJ1-5; a weak D match, TRBD1 (6 bases). With 7 bases removed from V and 5 bases from J, the gap between germline ends came to 18 bases. The CDR3 spans 15 residues. In germline, CDR1 is MNHNS, CDR2 SASEGT. The CDR3 bases are TGTGCCAGCAATCATGTCAGGGGAGGTTATCAGCCCCAGCATTTT. Its translation is CASNHVRGGYQPQHF.